This T cell receptor beta chain appears in the sequencing data of a study of T cells in Graves' hyperthyroidism and ophthalmopathy. Researchers took RNA transcripts and amplified the TCR beta CDR3 regions from them. Primed by the HTBI set, a first-round RT-PCR was run on the TCR CDR3. TCRdb re-analysed the multiplex PCR reads in MiXCR, keeping a single row per CDR3 protein. Of about 530,000 distinct CDR3 sequences listed, more than 15% are singletons. This clonotype was found many times. Antigen unknown. Study-level points and caveats: Peripheral blood also featured most of the thyroid clonotypes expanded above 0.001. Ophthalmopathy was told apart from stable hyperthyroidism by a 13 V-J model.

This CDR3 comprises 15 residues. Germline V gives CDR1 MDHEN, CDR2 SYDVKM. Trimming took off 5 bases at V and 2 bases at J, with 14 bases between the two ends. This clonotype was sampled from a woman between 18 and 29 years old with Graves' ophthalmopathy. The rearrangement joins TRBV28 to TRBJ2-3; the D is unclear. Sequenced material: blood. DNA for the CDR3: TGTGCCAGCAGTCCCCAGGATCCCCCCACAGATACGCAGTATTTT. It translates to CASSPQDPPTDTQYF.